The 9 T cell receptor beta chains listed next were all sequenced from one sample in a study of regulatory T cells in long-lasting Graves disease. Stated time point: newly diagnosed GD, antithyroid drugs for less than 3 months. With RNA extracted from PBMCs as input, the TCR library was made. For TCR beta, libraries came from iRepertoire HTBI primers and Arm-PCR of CDR3 regions. A single record per CDR3 protein comes from TCRdb applying MiXCR to the multiplex PCR reads. This sample yields 300,000 to 400,000 distinct CDR3 sequences, of which around 17% are seen a single time; 25% to 30% belongs to the top ten. These records were also assigned to another study, of T cells in Graves' hyperthyroidism and ophthalmopathy.

The source material was peripheral blood mononuclear cells (PBMCs), sampled at new diagnosis, from a patient treated with antithyroid drugs. Receptors were obtained from a man in his forties with Graves disease.

This clonotype appeared many times. The chain recombines TRBV6-1 with TRBJ1-5, with D unclear. The CDR3 contains 15 residues. Trimming removed 5 bases at V and 7 bases at J, with 18 bases between. Germline values: CDR1 MNHNS, CDR2 SASEGT. The CDR3: CASSQRAIMGQPQHF. CDR3 DNA sequence: TGTGCCAGCAGTCAACGGGCCATTATGGGACAGCCCCAGCATTTT.

This clonotype showed up many times. This rearrangement joins TRBV28 to TRBJ2-1; 9 bases are shared with TRBD2. The CDR3 length is 16 residues. Germline CDR1 MDHEN, CDR2 SYDVKM. Trimming at V came to 0 bases and at J to 8 bases, leaving 8 bases not matched to a gene. CDR3: CASSLWAGGPGYEQFF. The DNA for the CDR3 is TGTGCCAGCAGTTTATGGGCGGGGGGGCCGGGATATGAGCAGTTCTTC. The entire variable domain, with the rest obtained from reference TRBV28 and TRBJ2-1, is as follows: DVKVTQSSRYLVKRTGEKVFLECVQDMDHENMFWYRQDPGLGLRLIYFSYDVKMKEKGDIPEGYSVSREKKERFSLILESASTNQTSMYLCASSLWAGGPGYEQFFGPGTRLTVL.

This clonotype was counted only a few times. The genes are TRBV11-2 and TRBJ2-2; 11 bases are shared with TRBD2. Germline CDR1 SGHAT, CDR2 FQNNGV. CDR3 length: 14 residues. With V trimmed by 9 bases and J by 11 bases, 11 bases remained unmatched. The CDR3 DNA is TGTGCCAGTGCCGAGACTAGCGGGGTGGCTGAGCTGTTTTTT. Translating gives CASAETSGVAELFF.

This clonotype was observed at least ten times. CDR3 sequence: CASSLFLTDTQYF. The CDR3 bases are TGTGCCAGCAGCCTGTTCCTCACAGATACGCAGTATTTT. The chain is built from TRBV5-6 and TRBJ2-3; D call uncertain. The CDR3 runs 13 residues. Germline CDR1 reads SGHDT; CDR2 reads YYEEEE. Between the trimmed V and J ends, which lost 4 bases and 2 bases, there was a span of 8 bases. Filled out from reference TRBV5-6 and TRBJ2-3, the complete variable domain reads DAGVTQSPTHLIKTRGQQVTLRCSPKSGHDTVSWYQQALGQGPQFIFQYYEEEERQRGNFPDRFSGHQFPNYSSELNVNALLLGDSALYLCASSLFLTDTQYFGPGTRLTVL.

In this sample, this clonotype turned up many times. The chain joins TRBV7-2 to TRBJ2-1; 7 bases line up with TRBD1. The CDR3 extends over 15 amino acids. CDR1 SGHTA and CDR2 FQGNSA come from the germline V gene. The junction had 7 bases not matched to a gene; V was cut back by 1 base and J by 7 bases. The CDR3: CASSLVGQVLNEQFF. In nucleotides, the CDR3 is TGTGCCAGCAGCTTAGTCGGACAGGTTCTAAATGAGCAGTTCTTC.

The sample holds many counts of this clonotype. The rearrangement uses TRBV2 and TRBJ1-4; 10 nucleotides align to TRBD1. This CDR3 spans 12 amino acids. Per germline, CDR1 SNHLY and CDR2 FYNNEI. V lost 9 bases and J lost 15; bases outside the gene matches: 10. The CDR3 loop is CASRDRGDKLFF. Here the CDR3 DNA reads TGTGCCAGTCGGGACAGGGGAGACAAATTGTTTTTT. Full variable domain (rest looked up from reference TRBV2 and TRBJ1-4): EPEVTQTPSHQVTQMGQEVILRCVPISNHLYFYWYRQILGQKVEFLVSFYNNEISEKSEIFDDQFSVERPDGSNFTLKIRSTKLEDSAMYFCASRDRGDKLFFGSGTQLSVL.

This clonotype was observed at least ten times. The chain recombines TRBV2 with TRBJ1-2; D is uncertain. The length of the CDR3 is 14 residues. The germline V gene has CDR1 SNHLY and CDR2 FYNNEI. V gave up 2 bases and J gave up 6 bases, with 13 bases separating them. The CDR3 sequence: CASSEYSGSNGYTF. CDR3 coding DNA: TGTGCCAGCAGTGAATATTCAGGATCCAATGGCTACACCTTC. The full variable domain, its missing parts supplied by reference TRBV2 and TRBJ1-2, is EPEVTQTPSHQVTQMGQEVILRCVPISNHLYFYWYRQILGQKVEFLVSFYNNEISEKSEIFDDQFSVERPDGSNFTLKIRSTKLEDSAMYFCASSEYSGSNGYTFGSGTRLTVV.

This clonotype was seen repeatedly, ten times or more. This chain uses TRBV12-3 or TRBV12-4 with TRBJ2-6; D ambiguous. Trimming stripped 4 bases from V and 0 bases from J, with 10 bases between. CDR3 length: 16 amino acids. This CDR3 is CASSSLLSSGANVLTF. The CDR3 region has the DNA TGTGCCAGCAGTTCCCTTCTTAGCTCTGGGGCCAACGTCCTGACTTTC.

This clonotype occurred a few times. One end of the junction is discordant with germline, which a read error may explain. The chain joins TRBV7-2 to TRBJ1-4; TRBD1 matches at 7 bases. The germline gives CDR1 SGHTA, CDR2 FQGNSA. The CDR3 covers 15 residues. The CDR3: CASSLGQVPNVKLFF. DNA of the CDR3: TGTGCCAGCAGCCTCGGACAGGTCCCCAATGTAAAACTGTTTTTT.